The rows below give T cell receptor beta chains drawn from one sample of a study of OX40 agonist ivuxolimab in advanced cancers. Libraries were prepared by immunoSEQ multiplex PCR; TCRdb keeps only in-frame clonotypes and omits some of them. Here the sample spans about 74,000 clones, 85% to 90% being singletons. The source material was CD4+ or CD8+ T cells sorted from blood, sampled in a trial of the OX40 agonist ivuxolimab. These receptors were taken from an adult with an advanced solid tumor such as melanoma, head and neck, liver or kidney cancer. Each CDR3 is given without its conserved first and last residue. Clone size appears in some rows only: once, few, many, or a class for an expanded clone.

>TRBV30|few|TRBJ1-1
ACTRGMNTEAF
>TRBV5-1|once|TRBJ1-2
ASSLVPYGYT
>TRBV6-5|-|TRBJ1-1
AVTGDQNTEAF
>TRBV5-5|-|TRBJ1-3
ASSQPGSGNTIY
>TRBV19|few|TRBJ2-2
ASKVLAGWTGELF
>TRBV28|-|TRBJ2-3
ASTGGTDTQY
>TRBV6-6|-|TRBJ1-2
ASSYTDGSYGYT
>TRBV28|-|TRBJ2-5
ASSPGGNQETQY
>TRBV2|-|TRBJ2-2
ASSARTSGGGNANTGELF
>TRBV9|-|TRBJ1-3
ASSPRGASSGNTIY
>TRBV19|-|TRBJ1-2
ASSMWPPDRAYGYT
>TRBV4-2|-|TRBJ1-4
ASSPPENPVLEKLF
>TRBV6-6|medium-sized|TRBJ1-1
ASSTGGSGAVKAF